This T cell receptor beta chain was recorded in a study of CD8 T cells in Susac syndrome. General study findings and limits: As the study acknowledged, the number of individuals who were part of its TCR sequencing and HLA analysis was relatively small.

TCR beta from blood CD8+ and CD4+ T cells was sequenced. TEMRA cells underwent FACS enrichment and CD8+ and CD4+ T cells underwent negative isolation. When the RNA was reverse transcribed, random hexamers were used with an input of about 0.5 to 1 ug. MiXCR, run by TCRdb on the immunoSEQ multiplex PCR reads, gives a single entry per CDR3 protein. Here the sample spans around 190,000 distinct CDR3 sequences, roughly 92% being singletons. V was clipped by 5 bases and J by 5 bases, with 12 bases between them. Germline CDR1 is MDHEN and CDR2 is SYDVKM. CDR3 length equals 13 residues. Regarding this clonotype: The antigen is unknown.

This clonotype was sampled from a human donor in good health. The material sequenced was CD4+ T cells from PBMCs. The rearrangement links TRBV28 to TRBJ1-1; weak D call: TRBD1 (5 bases). The CDR3 DNA sequence: TGTGCCAGCAGTCTCAGGGATAAGACTGAAGCTTTCTTT. Translation: CASSLRDKTEAFF.